Given below is one TCR beta chain in context. No cognate antigen has been identified for it. Base qualities are not provided; no much larger clone lies one nucleotide away. Donors were healthy HIV-negative adults with no recently reported acute infections or vaccinations. Every donor was a Caucasian adult living in Nashville, Tennessee, USA. CD4+ T cells were enriched through magnetic negative selection, after which naive cells were positively selected on CD45RA and the remaining negative fraction served as the memory subset. After blood collection by leukapheresis, PBMCs were isolated using Ficoll-Histopaque density gradient centrifugation and then cryopreserved in the vapor phase of liquid nitrogen. Purity and quantity of every magnetically sorted T cell population were checked by analytical flow cytometry. Genomic DNA was isolated from every sorted fraction and measured by UV absorbance on a Nanodrop 2000c.

This specimen comes from a study of shared clonotypes between healthy human individuals (TCRdb year 2020). Looking at the study overall: Three men and two women, aged 18 to 49 years, made up the cohort. Blood TCR repertoires of five healthy adults were deeply sequenced to estimate repertoire size and the extent of clonotype sharing between individuals. Per donor, three plates each were used for CD4 naive and CD4 memory, two for CD8 naive, and one for CD8 memory. To increase sequencing depth and limit assay-specific biases, different laboratories used diverse techniques to prepare libraries and sequence TCR repertoires. Per donor, leukapheresis produced somewhere between about 0.9 and 9.5 billion PBMCs. Beyond this particular receptor, the publication reports: Because the study included only a small number of donors, the genetic and exposure-history diversity represented was limited. Around 5.4% of naive CD4, around 3.6% of naive CD8, roughly 2.4% of memory CD4, and about 0.4% of memory CD8 clonotypes were shared across several donors. Incomplete sequencing was indicated by rarefaction of sorted-subset datasets, despite the large sequencing depth. Based on pairwise subsampling, the degree of clonotype sharing among donors was expected to be affected by sequencing depth. Only blood was sampled, and tissue TCR repertoires likely differ from those in blood. Larger estimated clonotype richness was generally found for naive subsets than for memory subsets. Compared with non-shared clonotypes, clonotypes shared by all four sorted-subset donors had higher generation probabilities.

Using the deep immunoSEQ assay, multiplex PCR amplified TCR CDR3 regions from genomic DNA. Genomic DNA extracted from each cell subset was distributed evenly over all wells of several immunoSEQ 96-well plates, and each plate served as one replicate. For sorted subsets, about 200 ng genomic DNA, equal to some 28,000 T cell genomes, was loaded into each replicate PCR. Purified libraries were measured with a Qubit 3.0 fluorometer, size-checked on a Bioanalyzer 2100, and measured again with the KAPA Library Quantification kit. Every immunoSEQ 96-well plate was sequenced on a dedicated single-read 150-cycle Illumina NextSeq 550 flow cell. The authors' pipeline ran thus. Because only junctional sequences without quality scores were contained in the immunoSEQ output, filtering matching that applied to full-length reads could not be performed. Sequences were annotated with PyIR, a Python wrapper for IgBLAST v1.9, using IMGT germline references to assign V/J genes and CDR3. Reads were filtered out if the reads had weak V/J assignments (E-value above 1e-6), no CDR3, stop codons, out-of-frame junctions, or ambiguous translated residues. V3J clonotypes were defined by identical inferred V gene, J gene, and CDR3 amino acid sequence. To compute the percentage overlap between repertoires, the number of shared unique clonotypes was divided by the size of the smaller repertoire. RTK rarefaction, the Chao1 estimator, and Recon v2.1 estimates of unobserved clonotypes were used to assess repertoire richness. Generation probabilities for all TCRbeta clonotypes obtained by the gDNA method from a handful of donors were computed using OLGA. In TCRdb, the immuneACCESS table is reduced to in-frame sequences with V and J assigned. These tables do not hold every clone; where another copy was compared, an unresolved V gene accounts for under half, and the others remain unexplained. V and J calls plus clone size are reproduced from that table; the DNA served to infer D and trimming. The sample contains 600,000 to 800,000 clones, 55% to 80% of them found a single time. The ten largest make up roughly 1.8% of the sample.

V loses 8 bases at its end and J loses 10 bases; junction bases beyond the gene matches: 19. The germline V gene supplies CDR1 KGHSH and CDR2 LQKENI. From the cysteine up to the phenylalanine, the CDR3 has a length of 16 residues. The DNA shown is the 48-base CDR3, in frame from base 1. The TCR sequence derives from a woman aged 25 to 39 in good health. The chain links TRBV18 with TRBJ2-1, with 8 bases matching TRBD1. Source material: memory CD4+ T cells sorted from blood. In the paper's terms, the cell subset or site label means: CD45RA-negative fraction. The CDR3 region reads CASLRGQAEVGREQFF. The DNA sequence reads TGTGCCAGCCTCCGGGGACAGGCGGAGGTAGGGCGGGAGCAGTTCTTC.